This T cell receptor (beta chain) was identified in a study of CD8+CD57+ T cells in acquired aplastic anemia. Researchers used genomic DNA as the template to profile TCR beta VDJ and CDR3. Via MiXCR, TCRdb re-called the reads, giving one row per CDR3 protein. The sample lists roughly 80,000 distinct CDR3 sequences, about 70% occurring once. All patients picked for sequencing had shown, by flow cytometry, an expansion of CD8+CD57+ cells. Sequenced sample: sorted CD4+, CD8+, or CD8+CD57+ T cells (not recorded which) from PBMCs. This TCR came from a human donor with aplastic anemia.

The CDR3 sequence is CASSLWQATEAFF. The DNA of the CDR3 is TGTGCCAGTAGTCTCTGGCAGGCCACTGAAGCTTTCTTT. The chain combines TRBV19 with TRBJ1-1; D is ambiguous. The germline gives CDR1 LNHDA, CDR2 SQIVND (reference sequence). The CDR3 contains 13 residues. V was clipped by 5 bases and J by 4 bases, with 11 bases between them. Full variable domain (outside the CDR3, taken from reference TRBV19 and TRBJ1-1): DGGITQSPKYLFRKEGQNVTLSCEQNLNHDAMYWYRQDPGQGLRLIYYSQIVNDFQKGDIAEGYSVSREKKESFPLTVTSAQKNPTAFYLCASSLWQATEAFFGQGTRLTVV.